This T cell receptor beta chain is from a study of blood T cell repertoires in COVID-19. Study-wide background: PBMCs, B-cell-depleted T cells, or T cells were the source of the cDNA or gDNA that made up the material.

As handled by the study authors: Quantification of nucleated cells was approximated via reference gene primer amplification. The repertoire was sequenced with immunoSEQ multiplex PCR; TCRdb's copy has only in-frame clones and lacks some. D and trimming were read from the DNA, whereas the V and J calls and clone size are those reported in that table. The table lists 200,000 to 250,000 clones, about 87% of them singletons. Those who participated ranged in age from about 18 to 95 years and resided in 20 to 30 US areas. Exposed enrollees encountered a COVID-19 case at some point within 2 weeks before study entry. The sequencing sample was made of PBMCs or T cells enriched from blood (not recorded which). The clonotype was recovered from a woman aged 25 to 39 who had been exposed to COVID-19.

The CDR3 DNA sequence: TGTGCCAGCAGCTTACCAGGCGACAATGAGCAGTTCTTC. It specifies CASSLPGDNEQFF. V usage is TRBV7-3 and J usage is TRBJ2-1, with D unclear. Germline values: CDR1 SGHTA, CDR2 FQGTGA. V was shortened by 2 bases and J by 5 bases, with 7 bases between the two germline ends. CDR3 size: 13 residues.